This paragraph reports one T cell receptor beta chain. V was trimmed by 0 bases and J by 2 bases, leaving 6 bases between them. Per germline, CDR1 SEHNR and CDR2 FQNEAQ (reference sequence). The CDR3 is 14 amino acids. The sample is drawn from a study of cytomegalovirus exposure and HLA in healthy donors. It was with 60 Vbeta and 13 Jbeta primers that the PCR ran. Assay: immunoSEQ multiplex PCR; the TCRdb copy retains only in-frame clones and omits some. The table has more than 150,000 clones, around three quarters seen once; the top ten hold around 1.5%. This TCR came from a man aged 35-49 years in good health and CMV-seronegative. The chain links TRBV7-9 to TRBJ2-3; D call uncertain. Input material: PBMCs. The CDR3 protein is CASSLAELTDTQYF. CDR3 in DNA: TGTGCCAGCAGCTTAGCTGAGCTCACAGATACGCAGTATTTT.